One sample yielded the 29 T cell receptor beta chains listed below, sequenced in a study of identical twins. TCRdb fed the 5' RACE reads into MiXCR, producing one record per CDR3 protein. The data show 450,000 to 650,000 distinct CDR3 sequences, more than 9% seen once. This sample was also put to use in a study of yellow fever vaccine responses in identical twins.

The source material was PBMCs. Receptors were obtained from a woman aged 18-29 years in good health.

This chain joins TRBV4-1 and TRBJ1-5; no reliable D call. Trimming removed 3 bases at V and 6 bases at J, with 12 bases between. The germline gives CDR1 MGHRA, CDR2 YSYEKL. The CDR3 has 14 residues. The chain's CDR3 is CASSQLLRVQPQHF. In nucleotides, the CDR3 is TGCGCCAGCAGCCAGCTATTAAGGGTTCAGCCCCAGCATTTT.

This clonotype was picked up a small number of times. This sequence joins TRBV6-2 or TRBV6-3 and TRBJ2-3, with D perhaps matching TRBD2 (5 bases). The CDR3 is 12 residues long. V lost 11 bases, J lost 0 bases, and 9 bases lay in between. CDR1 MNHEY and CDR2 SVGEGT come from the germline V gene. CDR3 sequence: CAGADSTDTQYF. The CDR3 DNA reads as TGTGCCGGAGCGGATAGCACAGATACGCAGTATTTT.

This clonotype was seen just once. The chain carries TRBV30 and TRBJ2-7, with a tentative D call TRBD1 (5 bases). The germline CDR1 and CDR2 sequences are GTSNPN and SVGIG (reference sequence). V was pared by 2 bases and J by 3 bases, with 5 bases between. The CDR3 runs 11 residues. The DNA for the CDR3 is TGTGCCTGGAGTCAGGGCTACGAGCAGTACTTC. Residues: CAWSQGYEQYF.

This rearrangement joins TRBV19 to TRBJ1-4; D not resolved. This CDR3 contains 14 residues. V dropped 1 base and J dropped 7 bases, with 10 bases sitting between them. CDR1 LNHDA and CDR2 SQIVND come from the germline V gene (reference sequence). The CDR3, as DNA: TGTGCCAGTAGTATAGCGGGTTCGGGTGAAAAACTGTTTTTT. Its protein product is CASSIAGSGEKLFF. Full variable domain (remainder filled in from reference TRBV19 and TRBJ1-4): DGGITQSPKYLFRKEGQNVTLSCEQNLNHDAMYWYRQDPGQGLRLIYYSQIVNDFQKGDIAEGYSVSREKKESFPLTVTSAQKNPTAFYLCASSIAGSGEKLFFGSGTQLSVL.

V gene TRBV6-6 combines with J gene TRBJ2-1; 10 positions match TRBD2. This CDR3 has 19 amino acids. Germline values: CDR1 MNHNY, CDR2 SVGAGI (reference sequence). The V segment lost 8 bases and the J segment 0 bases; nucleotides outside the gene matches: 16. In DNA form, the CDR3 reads TGTGCCAGCTGTTTCAGGGTAGCGGGAGGCACGAGCTCCTACAATGAGCAGTTCTTC. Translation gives CASCFRVAGGTSSYNEQFF.

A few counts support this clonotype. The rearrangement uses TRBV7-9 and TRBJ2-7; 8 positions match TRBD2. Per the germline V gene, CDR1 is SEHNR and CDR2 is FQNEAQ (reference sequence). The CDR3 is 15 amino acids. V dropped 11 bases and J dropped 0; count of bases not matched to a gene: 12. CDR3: CAGGALAASSYEQYF. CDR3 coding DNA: TGTGCCGGGGGGGCACTAGCGGCCTCCTCCTACGAGCAGTACTTC.

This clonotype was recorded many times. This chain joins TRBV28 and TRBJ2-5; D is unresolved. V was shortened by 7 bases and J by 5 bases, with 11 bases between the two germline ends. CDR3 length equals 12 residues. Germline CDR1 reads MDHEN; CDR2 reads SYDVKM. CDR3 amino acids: CASNTERETQYF. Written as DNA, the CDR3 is TGTGCCAGCAACACGGAGAGGGAGACCCAGTACTTC. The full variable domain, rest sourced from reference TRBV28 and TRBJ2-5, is DVKVTQSSRYLVKRTGEKVFLECVQDMDHENMFWYRQDPGLGLRLIYFSYDVKMKEKGDIPEGYSVSREKKERFSLILESASTNQTSMYLCASNTERETQYFGPGTRLLVL.

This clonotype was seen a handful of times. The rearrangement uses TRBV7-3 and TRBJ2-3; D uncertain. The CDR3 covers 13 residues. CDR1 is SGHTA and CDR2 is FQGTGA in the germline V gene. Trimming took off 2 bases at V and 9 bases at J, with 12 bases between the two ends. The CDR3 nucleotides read TGTGCCAGCAGCTTAGTGCTTGAAACCACGCAGTATTTT. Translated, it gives CASSLVLETTQYF.

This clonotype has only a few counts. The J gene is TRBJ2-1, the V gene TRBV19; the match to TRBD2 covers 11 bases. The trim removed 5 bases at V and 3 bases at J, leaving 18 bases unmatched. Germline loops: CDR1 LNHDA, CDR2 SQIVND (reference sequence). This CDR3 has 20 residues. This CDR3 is CASSAYRAGLTSGNYNEQFF. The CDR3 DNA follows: TGTGCCAGTAGTGCCTACAGGGCTGGCTTGACTAGCGGGAACTACAATGAGCAGTTCTTC.

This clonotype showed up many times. The CDR3 loop reads CASSYSGLAGGVNEQFF. CDR3 nucleotides: TGTGCCAGCAGTTATTCGGGACTAGCGGGAGGGGTAAATGAGCAGTTCTTC. The chain joins TRBV6-5 to TRBJ2-1; 16 nucleotides line up with TRBD2. Looked up from germline, CDR1 is MNHEY and CDR2 is SVGAGI. J lost 7 bases, V lost 3 bases, and 6 bases had no gene match. The CDR3 consists of 17 residues.

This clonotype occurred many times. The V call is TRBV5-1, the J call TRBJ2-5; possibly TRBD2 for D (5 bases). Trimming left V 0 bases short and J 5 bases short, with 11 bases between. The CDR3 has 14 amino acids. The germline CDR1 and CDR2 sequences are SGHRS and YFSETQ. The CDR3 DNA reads TGCGCCAGCAGCTTGGCAGGAAGGAGGGAGACCCAGTACTTC. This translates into CASSLAGRRETQYF. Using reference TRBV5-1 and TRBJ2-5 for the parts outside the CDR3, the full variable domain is KAGVTQTPRYLIKTRGQQVTLSCSPISGHRSVSWYQQTPGQGLQFLFEYFSETQRNKGNFPGRFSGRQFSNSRSEMNVSTLELGDSALYLCASSLAGRRETQYFGPGTRLLVL.

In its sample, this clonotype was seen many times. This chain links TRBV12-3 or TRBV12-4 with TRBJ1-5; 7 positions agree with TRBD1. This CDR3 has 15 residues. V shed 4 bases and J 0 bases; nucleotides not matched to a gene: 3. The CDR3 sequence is CASSSQGDSNQPQHF. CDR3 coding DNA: TGTGCCAGCAGTTCCCAGGGGGATAGCAATCAGCCCCAGCATTTT.

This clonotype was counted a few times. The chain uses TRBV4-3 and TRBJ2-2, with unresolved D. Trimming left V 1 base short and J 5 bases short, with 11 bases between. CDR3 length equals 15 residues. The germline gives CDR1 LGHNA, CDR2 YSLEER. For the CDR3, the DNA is TGCGCCAGCAGCCAAGCCTTGGAACGAACCGGGGAGCTGTTTTTT. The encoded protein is CASSQALERTGELFF.

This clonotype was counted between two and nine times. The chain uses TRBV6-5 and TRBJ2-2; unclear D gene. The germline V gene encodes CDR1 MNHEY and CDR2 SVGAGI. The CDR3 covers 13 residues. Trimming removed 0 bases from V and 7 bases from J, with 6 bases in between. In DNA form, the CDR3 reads TGTGCCAGCAGTTACTCTCGTCTCGGGGAGCTGTTTTTT. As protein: CASSYSRLGELFF.

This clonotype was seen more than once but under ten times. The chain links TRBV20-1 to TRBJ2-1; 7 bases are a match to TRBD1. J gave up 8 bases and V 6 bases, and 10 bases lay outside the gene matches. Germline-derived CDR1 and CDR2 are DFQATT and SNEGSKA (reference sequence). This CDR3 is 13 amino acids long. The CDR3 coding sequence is TGCAGTGCCAGGGGGTCAGGGACCCATGAGCAGTTCTTC. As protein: CSARGSGTHEQFF.

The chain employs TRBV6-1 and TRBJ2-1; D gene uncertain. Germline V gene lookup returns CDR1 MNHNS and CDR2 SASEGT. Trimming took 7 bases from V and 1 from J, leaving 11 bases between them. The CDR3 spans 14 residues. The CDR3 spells CASTPEISYNEQFF. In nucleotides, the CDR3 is TGTGCCAGCACCCCAGAAATATCCTACAATGAGCAGTTCTTC.

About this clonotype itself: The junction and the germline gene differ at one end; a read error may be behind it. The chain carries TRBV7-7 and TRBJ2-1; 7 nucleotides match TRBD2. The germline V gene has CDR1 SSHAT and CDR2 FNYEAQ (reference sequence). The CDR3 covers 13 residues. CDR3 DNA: TGTGCTAGCAGCTTATGGGGAGCGGGAGAGCAGTTCTTC. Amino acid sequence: CASSLWGAGEQFF.

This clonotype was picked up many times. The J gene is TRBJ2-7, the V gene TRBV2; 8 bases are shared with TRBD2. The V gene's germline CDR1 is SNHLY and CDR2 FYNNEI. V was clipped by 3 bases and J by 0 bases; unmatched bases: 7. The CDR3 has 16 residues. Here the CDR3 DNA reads TGTGCCAGCAGTGACTTCGGGCTAGCGGGCTCCTACGAGCAGTACTTC. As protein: CASSDFGLAGSYEQYF. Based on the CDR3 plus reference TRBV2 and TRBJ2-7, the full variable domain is EPEVTQTPSHQVTQMGQEVILRCVPISNHLYFYWYRQILGQKVEFLVSFYNNEISEKSEIFDDQFSVERPDGSNFTLKIRSTKLEDSAMYFCASSDFGLAGSYEQYFGPGTRLTVT.

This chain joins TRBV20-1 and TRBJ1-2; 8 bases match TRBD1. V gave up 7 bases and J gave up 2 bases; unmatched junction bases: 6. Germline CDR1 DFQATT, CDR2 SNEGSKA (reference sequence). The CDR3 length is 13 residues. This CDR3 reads CSGTTGANYGYTF. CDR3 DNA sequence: TGCAGTGGTACGACAGGGGCGAACTATGGCTACACCTTC.

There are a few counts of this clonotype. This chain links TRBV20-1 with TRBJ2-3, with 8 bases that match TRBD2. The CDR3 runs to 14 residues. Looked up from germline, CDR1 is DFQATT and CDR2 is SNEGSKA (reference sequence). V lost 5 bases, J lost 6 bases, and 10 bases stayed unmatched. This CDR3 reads CSAGPGLVFDTQYF. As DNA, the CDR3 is TGCAGTGCTGGACCGGGACTAGTATTTGATACGCAGTATTTT.

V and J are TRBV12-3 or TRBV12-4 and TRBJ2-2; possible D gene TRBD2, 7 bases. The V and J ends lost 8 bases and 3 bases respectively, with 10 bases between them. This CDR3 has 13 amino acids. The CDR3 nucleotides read TGTGCCAGCGCCGGGGGGCACACCGGGGAGCTGTTTTTT. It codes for CASAGGHTGELFF.

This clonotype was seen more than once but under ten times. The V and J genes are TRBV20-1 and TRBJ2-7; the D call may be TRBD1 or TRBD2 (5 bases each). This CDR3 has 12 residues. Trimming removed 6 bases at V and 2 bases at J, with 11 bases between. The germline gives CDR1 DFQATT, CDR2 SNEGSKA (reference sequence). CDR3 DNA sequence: TGCAGTGCATGGGACCTTACCTACGAGCAGTACTTC. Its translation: CSAWDLTYEQYF.

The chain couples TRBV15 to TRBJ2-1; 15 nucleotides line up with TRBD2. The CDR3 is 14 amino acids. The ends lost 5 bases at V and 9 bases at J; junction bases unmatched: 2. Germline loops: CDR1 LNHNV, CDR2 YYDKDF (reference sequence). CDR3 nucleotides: TGTGCCACCAGCGGGACTAGCGGGAGGAGTGAGCAGTTCTTC. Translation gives CATSGTSGRSEQFF.

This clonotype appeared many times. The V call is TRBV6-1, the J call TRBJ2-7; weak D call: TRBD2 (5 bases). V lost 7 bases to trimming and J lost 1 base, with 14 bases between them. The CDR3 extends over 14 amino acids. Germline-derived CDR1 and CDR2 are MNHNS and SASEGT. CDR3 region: CASTSRTRSYEQYF. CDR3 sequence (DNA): TGTGCCAGCACCTCAAGGACTCGATCCTACGAGCAGTACTTC.

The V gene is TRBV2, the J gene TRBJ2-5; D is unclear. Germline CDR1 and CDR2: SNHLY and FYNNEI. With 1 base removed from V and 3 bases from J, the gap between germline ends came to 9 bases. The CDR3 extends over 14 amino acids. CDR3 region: CASSEGRIKETQYF. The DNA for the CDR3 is TGTGCCAGCAGTGAAGGTCGGATCAAAGAGACCCAGTACTTC.

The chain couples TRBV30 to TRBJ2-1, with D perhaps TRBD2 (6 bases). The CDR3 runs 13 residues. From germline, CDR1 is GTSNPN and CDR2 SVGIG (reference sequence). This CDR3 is CGSVSGAHPEQFF. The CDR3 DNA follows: TGTGGGAGCGTCTCGGGAGCCCACCCTGAGCAGTTCTTC.

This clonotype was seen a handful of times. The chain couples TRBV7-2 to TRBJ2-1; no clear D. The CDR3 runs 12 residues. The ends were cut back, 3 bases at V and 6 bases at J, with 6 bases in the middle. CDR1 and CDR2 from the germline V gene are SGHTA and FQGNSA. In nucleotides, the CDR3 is TGTGCCAGCAGCTTGATTAGCAATGAGCAGTTCTTC. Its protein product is CASSLISNEQFF.

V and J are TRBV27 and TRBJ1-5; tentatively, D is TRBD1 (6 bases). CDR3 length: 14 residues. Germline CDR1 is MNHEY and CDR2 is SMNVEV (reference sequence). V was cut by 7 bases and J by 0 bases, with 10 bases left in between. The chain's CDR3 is CASKDRYSNQPQHF. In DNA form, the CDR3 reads TGTGCCAGCAAAGACAGGTATAGCAATCAGCCCCAGCATTTT.

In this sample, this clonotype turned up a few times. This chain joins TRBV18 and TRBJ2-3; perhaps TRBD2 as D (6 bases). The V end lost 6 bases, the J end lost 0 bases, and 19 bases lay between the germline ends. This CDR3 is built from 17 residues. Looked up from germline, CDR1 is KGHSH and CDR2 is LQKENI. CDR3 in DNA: TGTGCCAGCTCCCGGAGCAGGTCGGGGGTTAGCACAGATACGCAGTATTTT. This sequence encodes CASSRSRSGVSTDTQYF.